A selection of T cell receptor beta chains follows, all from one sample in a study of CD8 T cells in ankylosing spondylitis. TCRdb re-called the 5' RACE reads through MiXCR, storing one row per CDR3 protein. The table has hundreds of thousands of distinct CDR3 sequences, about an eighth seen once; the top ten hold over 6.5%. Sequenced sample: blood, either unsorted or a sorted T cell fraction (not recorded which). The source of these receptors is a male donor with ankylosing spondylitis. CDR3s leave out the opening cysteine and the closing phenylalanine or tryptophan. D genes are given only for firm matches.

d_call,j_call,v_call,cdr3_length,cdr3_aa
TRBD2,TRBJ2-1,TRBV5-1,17,ASSWGLAGASGSYNEQF
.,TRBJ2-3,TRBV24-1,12,ATSGLVGTDTQY
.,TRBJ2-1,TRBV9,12,ASSVGGGYNEQF
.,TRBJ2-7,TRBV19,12,ASSRTSSTYEQY
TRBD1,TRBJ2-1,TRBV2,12,ASSEPGTGSEQF
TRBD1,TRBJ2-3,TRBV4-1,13,ASSQGDREEDTQY
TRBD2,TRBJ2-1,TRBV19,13,ASSIGQREGDEQF
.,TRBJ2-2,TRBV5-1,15,ASSLARGPIFTGELF
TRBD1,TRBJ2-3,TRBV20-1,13,SATRQGRGTDTQY
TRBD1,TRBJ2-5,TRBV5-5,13,ASSSSGTGTYPEY
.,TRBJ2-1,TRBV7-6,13,ASSLSGVYHNEQF
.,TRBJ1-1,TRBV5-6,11,ASGVETNTEAF
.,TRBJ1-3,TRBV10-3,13,AIRSQGLSGNTIY
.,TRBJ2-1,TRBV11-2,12,ASSLDKLLLKQF
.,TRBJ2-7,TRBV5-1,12,ASSLVRGTDEQY
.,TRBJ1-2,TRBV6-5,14,ASSYSGGGPDYGYT
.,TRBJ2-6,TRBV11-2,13,ASSPVLSGANVLT
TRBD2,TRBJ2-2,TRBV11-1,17,ASSFDIAGALSNTGELF
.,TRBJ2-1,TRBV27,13,ASSLSTGGNNEQF
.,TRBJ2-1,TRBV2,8,ATSLNEQF
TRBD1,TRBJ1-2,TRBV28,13,ASSLSGQGVYGYT
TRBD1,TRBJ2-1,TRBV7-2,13,ASSSGQGVVNEQF
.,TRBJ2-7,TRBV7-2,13,ASSFMLALSYEQY
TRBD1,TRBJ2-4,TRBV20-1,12,SARAGDRGNIQY
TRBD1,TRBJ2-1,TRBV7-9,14,ASSLVRDRGWNEQF
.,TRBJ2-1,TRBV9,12,ASSPPTNHNEQF
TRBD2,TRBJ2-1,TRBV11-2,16,ASSPEPLAGGSYNEQF
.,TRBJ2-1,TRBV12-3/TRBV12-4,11,ASSLLGYNEQF
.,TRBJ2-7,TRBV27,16,ASTPDRGGLAVSYEQY
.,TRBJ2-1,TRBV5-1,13,ASSLGGRGLNEQF
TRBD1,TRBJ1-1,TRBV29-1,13,SARTGAGGGTEAF
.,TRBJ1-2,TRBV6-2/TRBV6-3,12,ASSVESANYGYT
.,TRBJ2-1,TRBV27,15,ASTSPPGRDKYNEQF
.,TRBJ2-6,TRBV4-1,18,ASSQDRARVPFSGANVLT
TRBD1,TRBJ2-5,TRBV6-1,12,ASSAGQGLETQY
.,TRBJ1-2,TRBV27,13,ASSLWGREDYGYT
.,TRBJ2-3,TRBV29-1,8,SVESGTQY
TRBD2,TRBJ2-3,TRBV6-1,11,ASSAGVTDTQY
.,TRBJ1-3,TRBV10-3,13,AISDGRLSGNTIY
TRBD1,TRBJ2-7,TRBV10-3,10,AISEQGHEQY
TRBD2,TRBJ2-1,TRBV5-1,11,ASRLASNNEQF
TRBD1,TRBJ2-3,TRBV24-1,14,ATSDRDRGVADTQY
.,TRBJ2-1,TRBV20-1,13,SAGSPRGSGNEQF
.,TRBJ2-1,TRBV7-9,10,ASSDDQREQF
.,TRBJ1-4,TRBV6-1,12,ASRAGARWEKLF
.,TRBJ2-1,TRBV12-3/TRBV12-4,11,ASSTTRGNEQF
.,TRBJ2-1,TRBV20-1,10,SASPPWNEQF
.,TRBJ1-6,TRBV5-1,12,ASSRGEGPSPLH
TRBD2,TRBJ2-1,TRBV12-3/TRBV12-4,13,ASSVSGRAFDEQF
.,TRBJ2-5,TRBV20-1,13,SVRQPTSLQETQY
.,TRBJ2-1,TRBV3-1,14,ASSSPRGYSYNEQF
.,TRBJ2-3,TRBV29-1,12,SVAGTPTTDTQY
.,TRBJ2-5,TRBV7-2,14,ASSPLPLSGQETQY
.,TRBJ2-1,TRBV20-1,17,SARDPGRWARSSYNEQF
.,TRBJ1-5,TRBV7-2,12,ASSLMSSNQPQH
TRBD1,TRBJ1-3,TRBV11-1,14,ASSSRQGRSGNTIY
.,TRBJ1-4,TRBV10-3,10,AISESRGGLF
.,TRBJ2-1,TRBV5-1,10,ASSPQGYEQF
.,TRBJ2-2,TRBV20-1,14,SARDLETANTGELF